This T cell receptor beta chain came from a study of cytomegalovirus exposure and HLA in healthy donors. Study-wide background: Earlier, 100 million or so unique TCR beta sequences were recovered from 170 million or so T cells by an analysis. Across roughly 400 genotyped donors, approximately 80% landed in the Caucasian-associated ancestry cluster.

The PCR employed 60 Vbeta primers together with 13 Jbeta primers. The protocol was immunoSEQ multiplex PCR, while the TCRdb copy is restricted to in-frame clones and leaves out a portion. This sample has about 190,000 clones, with 75% to 90% found just once. A word on this clone: Its antigen is undetermined.

Germline V gene data show CDR1 as MDHEN and CDR2 as SYDVKM. V lost 4 bases to trimming and J lost 1 base, with 10 bases between them. This CDR3 contains 14 residues. Overall study results and limits: Sequence variants that were highly shared formed a cluster that was likely a sequencing artifact.

This TCR came from a man aged 40-49 years in good health and CMV-seropositive. The sequenced material came from PBMCs. The V call is TRBV28, the J call TRBJ1-1, with D perhaps TRBD1 (6 bases). The CDR3 spells CASSSRGGNTEAFF. CDR3 sequence (DNA): TGTGCCAGCAGTTCACGAGGGGGGAACACTGAAGCTTTCTTT.